Presented here are 20 T cell receptor beta chains from one specimen sequenced in a study of early T cells in non-severe SARS-CoV-2 infection. TCRdb re-called the 5' RACE reads through MiXCR, storing one row per CDR3 protein. The sample carries around 52,000 distinct CDR3 sequences, roughly 6.8% recorded once. Material for sequencing was whole blood. The receptors were sampled from an adult who was a healthcare worker with PCR-confirmed SARS-CoV-2 infection or an uninfected control (not recorded which).

At least ten counts were recorded for this clonotype. The genes are TRBV3-1 and TRBJ2-7; perhaps D is TRBD1 or TRBD2 (6 bases each). This CDR3 is 15 amino acids long. The V gene lost 0 bases and the J gene lost 3 bases, with 12 bases spanning the gap. The germline V gene encodes CDR1 LGHDT and CDR2 YNNKEL (reference sequence). CDR3 region: CASSQDPGAGYEQYF. The DNA of the CDR3 is TGTGCCAGCAGCCAAGATCCGGGGGCAGGCTACGAGCAGTACTTC.

This clonotype was seen more than once but under ten times. The chain combines TRBV10-3 with TRBJ2-3, with 7 bases fitting TRBD1. Trimming at V came to 3 bases and at J to 0 bases, leaving 12 bases not matched to a gene. This CDR3 comprises 18 residues. Germline loops: CDR1 ENHRY, CDR2 SYGVKD. Here the CDR3 DNA reads TGTGCCATCAGTGAAACTCGGGACAGCCAATTTAGCACAGATACGCAGTATTTT. Its protein is CAISETRDSQFSTDTQYF.

This clonotype occurred many times. The V gene is TRBV6-2 or TRBV6-3, the J gene TRBJ2-7; TRBD1 matches at 8 bases. CDR3 size: 13 residues. Germline lookup yields CDR1 MNHEY and CDR2 SVGEGT. J was trimmed by 4 bases and V by 6 bases; bases with no gene match: 5. The CDR3 loop is CASRPTGGYEQYF. CDR3 in DNA: TGTGCCAGCAGACCTACAGGGGGTTACGAGCAGTACTTC.

This clonotype appeared many times. The chain uses TRBV11-3 and TRBJ1-1; 12 bases align to TRBD1. Germline CDR1 is SGHNT and CDR2 is YENEEA. The CDR3 is made up of 17 amino acids. The trim removed 5 bases at V and 10 bases at J, leaving 17 bases unmatched. Here the CDR3 reads CASSLQPRDRGRGGAFF. CDR3 sequence (DNA): TGTGCCAGCAGCCTACAACCCCGGGACAGGGGGCGAGGAGGAGCTTTCTTT.

The chain recombines TRBV7-9 with TRBJ1-6; D not certain. The CDR3 runs to 13 residues. Trimming stripped 7 bases from V and 6 bases from J, with 10 bases between. Germline values: CDR1 SEHNR, CDR2 FQNEAQ (reference sequence). The CDR3 DNA follows: TGTGCCAGCAACCGGGGTCTTAATTCACCCCTCCACTTT. Translating gives CASNRGLNSPLHF.

There are many counts of this clonotype. The J gene is TRBJ2-7, the V gene TRBV5-1; D possibly corresponds to TRBD1 (6 bases). V lost 2 bases and J lost 7, with 10 bases in between. The germline CDR1 and CDR2 sequences are SGHRS and YFSETQ. The CDR3 runs 12 residues. The CDR3, as DNA: TGCGCCAGCAGCTTTGCAGGGGAGGAGCAGTACTTC. As protein: CASSFAGEEQYF.

This clonotype showed up just a few times. The CDR3 sequence: CASSLDPPSAQYF. In DNA, the CDR3 is TGTGCCAGCAGCTTAGATCCCCCGTCTGCGCAGTATTTT. The chain employs TRBV11-3 and TRBJ2-3; D not resolved. The V gene lost 0 bases and the J gene lost 10 bases, with 11 bases spanning the gap. Germline CDR1 and CDR2: SGHNT and YENEEA. This CDR3 comprises 13 residues.

A few counts support this clonotype. This rearrangement joins TRBV15 to TRBJ2-7; 8 nucleotides align to TRBD2. The CDR3 is 14 residues long. The germline V gene has CDR1 LNHNV and CDR2 YYDKDF (reference sequence). The junction had 7 bases not matched to a gene; V was cut back by 5 bases and J by 4 bases. The CDR3 nucleotides read TGTGCCACCAGCCGGGGGGGCACGGGTTACGAGCAGTACTTC. Translation: CATSRGGTGYEQYF.

Many counts were recorded for this clonotype. J is TRBJ2-3 and V is TRBV5-1; 9 positions match TRBD2. The V gene's germline CDR1 is SGHRS and CDR2 YFSETQ. This CDR3 has 15 amino acids. V was clipped by 7 bases and J by 2 bases; unmatched bases: 8. The CDR3 reads CASPGLAADTDTQYF. The CDR3 DNA is TGCGCCAGCCCGGGACTAGCAGCAGACACAGATACGCAGTATTTT. The full variable domain, completed using reference TRBV5-1 and TRBJ2-3, is KAGVTQTPRYLIKTRGQQVTLSCSPISGHRSVSWYQQTPGQGLQFLFEYFSETQRNKGNFPGRFSGRQFSNSRSEMNVSTLELGDSALYLCASPGLAADTDTQYFGPGTRLTVL.

This clonotype was counted a few times. The chain carries TRBV30 and TRBJ1-1; tentative D call: TRBD1 (5 bases). The CDR3 extends over 14 amino acids. In germline, CDR1 is GTSNPN, CDR2 SVGIG (reference sequence). V gave up 7 bases and J gave up 4 bases, with 19 bases separating them. CDR3 amino acids: CAFGVGGLGTEAFF. CDR3 nucleotides: TGTGCCTTTGGAGTGGGGGGATTGGGCACTGAAGCTTTCTTT.

About this clonotype: A read error may be the cause here, since a much bigger clone is one base away. J is TRBJ1-6 and V is TRBV5-4; D is possibly TRBD1 (6 bases). The CDR3 is made up of 14 amino acids. Deletions cut 5 bases from V and 8 bases from J, with 14 bases between. Germline values: CDR1 SGHNT, CDR2 YYREEE (reference sequence). CDR3 in DNA: TGTGCCAGCAGATTGCGGGGGGCAGATTCACCCCTCCACTTT. Its translation: CASRLRGADSPLHF.

This clonotype was found a few times. The rearrangement joins TRBV14 to TRBJ2-5, with D maybe TRBD2 (5 bases). The germline CDR1 and CDR2 sequences are SGHDN and FVKESK. Trimming took off 2 bases at V and 7 bases at J, with 14 bases between the two ends. This CDR3 has 14 residues. The CDR3 DNA sequence: TGTGCCAGCAGCCAAACGGGAATCTCGGGGACCCAGTACTTC. Translated, it gives CASSQTGISGTQYF.

This clonotype was counted a few times. The chain has TRBV6-6 and TRBJ2-3; perhaps D is TRBD1 or TRBD2 (5 bases each). V was clipped by 6 bases and J by 0 bases, with 13 bases between them. CDR1 MNHNY and CDR2 SVGAGI come from the germline V gene (reference sequence). CDR3 length equals 15 residues. In DNA, the CDR3 is TGTGCCAGCAGCCCCCGGGGCACTAGCACAGATACGCAGTATTTT. Protein product: CASSPRGTSTDTQYF.

This clonotype was seen ten or more times. The genes are TRBV7-8 and TRBJ2-1; D is ambiguous. Trimming took off 4 bases at V and 6 bases at J, with 10 bases between the two ends. The V gene's germline CDR1 is SGHVS and CDR2 FQNEAQ. This CDR3 region has 13 residues. CDR3 residues: CASSSSSPNEQFF. The DNA of the CDR3 is TGTGCCAGCAGCTCCAGCTCTCCCAATGAGCAGTTCTTC.

In this sample, this clonotype turned up many times. V gene TRBV2 combines with J gene TRBJ1-5; D unclear. The CDR3 loop spans 16 amino acids. V was cut by 4 bases and J by 7 bases, with 20 bases left in between. Germline CDR1 SNHLY, CDR2 FYNNEI. The CDR3 here is CASSGLPRRIGQPQHF. The DNA of the CDR3 is TGTGCCAGCAGTGGCCTCCCGCGAAGGATCGGACAGCCCCAGCATTTT.

Points on this clonotype: This sequence may be a read error, since a much larger clone differs from it by one base. The V and J genes are TRBV18 and TRBJ1-5, with a weak D call TRBD1 (6 bases). Germline V gives CDR1 KGHSH, CDR2 LQKENI. This CDR3 comprises 15 residues. V shed 2 bases and J shed 5 bases, with 13 bases lying between them. The CDR3 reads CASSPGASGDQPQHF. For the CDR3, the DNA is TGTGCCAGCTCACCAGGGGCGTCAGGGGATCAGCCCCAGCATTTT. The full variable domain, rest sourced from reference TRBV18 and TRBJ1-5, is NAGVMQNPRHLVRRRGQEARLRCSPMKGHSHVYWYRQLPEEGLKFMVYLQKENIIDESGMPKERFSAEFPKEGPSILRIQQVVRGDSAAYFCASSPGASGDQPQHFGDGTRLSIL.

CDR3 sequence reads: CASSLGGGAGSGDTQYF. The CDR3 DNA is TGTGCCAGCAGCCTAGGCGGGGGGGCCGGGTCGGGAGATACGCAGTATTTT. The chain uses TRBV7-2 and TRBJ2-3; 9 bases match TRBD2. The J segment lost 5 bases and the V segment lost 5 bases, leaving 14 bases of the junction unmatched. The CDR3 spans 17 residues. CDR1 SGHTA and CDR2 FQGNSA come from the germline V gene.

This clonotype was picked up a small number of times. The chain uses TRBV28 and TRBJ1-1, with D unclear. Trimming took 10 bases from V and 0 from J, leaving 9 bases between them. Germline CDR1 MDHEN, CDR2 SYDVKM. The CDR3 contains 12 residues. Here the CDR3 DNA reads TGTGCCACTTCGGATATGAACACTGAAGCTTTCTTT. Amino acids: CATSDMNTEAFF. The full variable domain, with the rest looked up from reference TRBV28 and TRBJ1-1, is DVKVTQSSRYLVKRTGEKVFLECVQDMDHENMFWYRQDPGLGLRLIYFSYDVKMKEKGDIPEGYSVSREKKERFSLILESASTNQTSMYLCATSDMNTEAFFGQGTRLTVV.

This clonotype was counted many times. This rearrangement joins TRBV12-3 or TRBV12-4 to TRBJ1-6; TRBD1 matches 9 bases. CDR3 length: 15 residues. The V and J ends lost 5 bases and 7 bases, in that order; junction bases with no gene match: 6. CDR3 in amino acids: CASSISGTGNSPLHF. As DNA, the CDR3 is TGTGCCAGCAGTATTTCCGGGACAGGGAATTCACCCCTCCACTTT.

This clonotype has ten or more counts. CDR3 nucleotides: TGCAGCGTAAGAGGGGAAAACTATGGCTACACCTTC. The encoded protein is CSVRGENYGYTF. The gene calls are TRBV29-1 and TRBJ1-2; the D gene is possibly TRBD1 (5 bases). The CDR3 length is 12 residues. In germline, CDR1 is SQVTM, CDR2 ANQGSEA. Trimming shortened V by 6 bases and J by 2 bases, and 10 bases separated the two germline ends.